These 6 T cell receptor beta chains were sequenced from one sample in a study of blood T cell repertoires in COVID-19. Using immunoSEQ multiplex PCR, the repertoire was profiled, and TCRdb retains in-frame clones only, with some absent. The table lists 200,000 to 250,000 clones, 86% of them singletons. The sample comprised PBMCs or T cells enriched from blood (not recorded which). All receptors come from a woman aged 50 to 65 who had recovered from COVID-19.

This chain uses TRBV6-5 with TRBJ1-5; D is perhaps TRBD1 (6 bases). CDR3 length equals 15 residues. Germline-derived CDR1 and CDR2 are MNHEY and SVGAGI. Deletions cut 2 bases from V and 5 bases from J, with 13 bases between. In DNA form, the CDR3 reads TGTGCCAGCAGTTACCGGGCGGGGGGCTATCAGCCCCAGCATTTT. Its translation is CASSYRAGGYQPQHF.

V usage is TRBV6-1 and J usage is TRBJ2-4; 9 bases line up with TRBD1. The ends lost 3 bases at V and 0 bases at J; junction bases unmatched: 6. Germline CDR1 MNHNS, CDR2 SASEGT. The CDR3 is made up of 17 amino acids. Here the CDR3 reads CASSDRGQGLAKNIQYF. CDR3 in DNA: TGTGCCAGCAGTGACCGGGGACAGGGATTAGCCAAAAACATTCAGTACTTC.

The genes are TRBV28 and TRBJ1-5; TRBD1 matches 9 bases. Germline CDR1 MDHEN, CDR2 SYDVKM. The length of the CDR3 is 17 residues. V shed 3 bases and J 0 bases; nucleotides not matched to a gene: 6. CDR3 sequence: CASSFGQGFHSNQPQHF. The CDR3 region has the DNA TGTGCCAGCAGTTTCGGACAGGGGTTTCATAGCAATCAGCCCCAGCATTTT.

V and J are TRBV7-2 and TRBJ2-2; D is perhaps TRBD1 (5 bases). There are 14 residues in the CDR3. Germline lookup yields CDR1 SGHTA and CDR2 FQGNSA. The ends were cut back, 2 bases at V and 3 bases at J, with 7 bases in the middle. CDR3 in DNA: TGTGCCAGCAGCTTAAGGGGATACACCGGGGAGCTGTTTTTT. Protein product: CASSLRGYTGELFF.

The CDR3, as DNA: TGCGCCAGCAGCCAAGAGCTGGCCAGCTCCTACAATGAGCAGTTCTTC. Its translation: CASSQELASSYNEQFF. The J gene is TRBJ2-1, the V gene TRBV4-3; unclear D gene. CDR3 length: 16 amino acids. Germline loops: CDR1 LGHNA, CDR2 YSLEER. V gave up 0 bases and J gave up 0 bases, with 9 bases separating them.

The chain recombines TRBV4-3 with TRBJ1-1; D not resolved. Germline lookup yields CDR1 LGHNA and CDR2 YSLEER. This CDR3 has 17 residues. V was cut by 2 bases and J by 0 bases, with 16 bases left in between. CDR3 nucleotide sequence: TGCGCCAGCAGCCAATGGGCCGGGGTTGGAGTGAACACTGAAGCTTTCTTT. It codes for CASSQWAGVGVNTEAFF.